These T cell receptor beta chains were read from a single sample in a study of blood T cell repertoires in COVID-19. Some clones are missing from TCRdb's copy, which holds only in-frame ones; the method was immunoSEQ multiplex PCR. The sample holds tens of thousands of clones, almost 95% seen once. The specimen was peripheral blood. The receptors were sampled from a man aged 50 to 59 with active COVID-19. Each CDR3 is given with its conserved first and last residue.

v_call	j_call	cdr3_aa
TRBV27	TRBJ2-1	CASSPGTSGSGEQFF
TRBV3-1/TRBV3-2	TRBJ2-4	CASSQGREGDIQYF
TRBV2	TRBJ2-3	CASSGRGDPRTDTQYF
TRBV2	TRBJ2-3	CASRLRDKSLDTQYF
TRBV7-8	TRBJ2-3	CASSLVSGAGTDTQYF
TRBV5-1	TRBJ1-2	CASSLAGTGGSKEGYTF
TRBV3-1/TRBV3-2	TRBJ2-1	CASRLTSGRNEQFF
TRBV19	TRBJ1-5	CASRGPGGAYSNQPQHF
TRBV19	TRBJ2-6	CASSLGQGGPGANVLTF
TRBV5-1	TRBJ1-1	CASSRGDYGLNTEAFF
TRBV28	TRBJ2-3	CASTPQITITDTQYF
TRBV5-4	TRBJ2-3	CASSGGLGTDTQYF
TRBV2	TRBJ2-1	CASQELGEQFF
TRBV5-5	TRBJ2-7	CASSPQPGQLYEQYF
TRBV18	TRBJ2-1	CASSPIRLAENEQFF
TRBV2	TRBJ2-7	CASSDRRRLAGGYEQYF
TRBV11-2	TRBJ2-2	CASRWDRVGGGELFF
TRBV11-1	TRBJ2-3	CASSLRRRGNTDTQYF
TRBV5-4	TRBJ2-3	CASSLSSGRPDTQYF
TRBV4-1	TRBJ2-1	CASSRGNEQFF
TRBV28	TRBJ1-1	CASSFHDRGQAFF
TRBV19	TRBJ2-7	CASSRAGTGTHEQYF
TRBV28	TRBJ2-5	CASRDGTSGITETQYF
TRBV18	TRBJ2-2	CASSLGQDTGELFF